This TCR beta chain appears in the sequencing data of a study of PD-L1 blockade in urothelial cancer. Documented time point: peripheral blood 6 weeks after treatment start. Libraries were prepared by immunoSEQ multiplex PCR; TCRdb keeps only in-frame clonotypes and omits some of them. In the table there are about 91,000 clones, around 78% of which are singletons. V lost 4 bases to trimming and J lost 3 bases; unmatched junction nucleotides: 7. This CDR3 region has 14 residues. Germline CDR1 reads SGHKS; CDR2 reads YYEKEE (reference sequence). The source was PBMCs, collected around atezolizumab (anti-PD-L1) treatment. The rearrangement joins TRBV5-5 to TRBJ2-7; 7 bases match TRBD1. The clonotype comes from a man in his sixties or seventies with urothelial cancer. The CDR3 DNA sequence: TGTGCCAGCAGCATAGACAGGGCTTTCTACGAGCAGTACTTC. This sequence encodes CASSIDRAFYEQYF.